This T cell receptor (beta chain) was sequenced in a study of identifying expanded T cells in peripheral blood. Overall study findings and caveats: Variance in clone template counts between two-week samples significantly increased with total template count across all healthy donors.

Collection occurred without any documented infections or immune events in donors. Trimming took off 8 bases at V and 3 bases at J, with 11 bases between the two ends. Germline V gene data show CDR1 as SEHNR and CDR2 as FQNEAQ (reference sequence). The CDR3 contains 12 residues. About this clone itself: Its antigen is currently unknown.

The method was immunoSEQ multiplex PCR; TCRdb's version includes in-frame clones alone and lacks a portion of them. The top ten clones hold about 18% of a sample with 81,000 or so clones, roughly 89% of them seen once. V is TRBV7-9 and J is TRBJ2-7, with D tentatively TRBD1 or TRBD2 (5 bases each). This receptor was identified in a person between 18 and 70 years old in good health. Input material: blood. The CDR3 loop reads CASGTEYYEQYF. The CDR3, as DNA: TGTGCCAGCGGGACGGAATACTACGAGCAGTACTTC.